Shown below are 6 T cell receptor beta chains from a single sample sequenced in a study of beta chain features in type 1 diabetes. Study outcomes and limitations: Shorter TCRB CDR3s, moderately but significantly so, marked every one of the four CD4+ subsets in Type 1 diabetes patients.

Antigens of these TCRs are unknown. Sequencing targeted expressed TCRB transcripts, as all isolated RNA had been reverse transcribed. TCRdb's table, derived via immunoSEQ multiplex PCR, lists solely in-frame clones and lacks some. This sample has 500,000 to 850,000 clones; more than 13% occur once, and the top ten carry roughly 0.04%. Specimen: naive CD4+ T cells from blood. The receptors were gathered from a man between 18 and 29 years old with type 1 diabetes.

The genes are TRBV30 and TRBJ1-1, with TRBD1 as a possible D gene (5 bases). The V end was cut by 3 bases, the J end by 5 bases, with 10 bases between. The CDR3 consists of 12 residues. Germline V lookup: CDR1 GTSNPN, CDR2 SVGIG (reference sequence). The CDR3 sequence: CAWSGGETEAFF. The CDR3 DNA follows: TGTGCCTGGAGCGGGGGAGAAACTGAAGCTTTCTTT.

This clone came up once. The CDR3 reads CASRTWGAATNEKLFF. Here the CDR3 DNA reads TGTGCCAGCAGAACCTGGGGGGCGGCAACTAATGAAAAACTGTTTTTT. The chain is built from TRBV11-2 and TRBJ1-4; D might be TRBD1 (6 bases). The CDR3 is 16 amino acids. Germline V gene data show CDR1 as SGHAT and CDR2 as FQNNGV. V lost 6 bases to trimming and J lost 0 bases, with 14 bases between them.

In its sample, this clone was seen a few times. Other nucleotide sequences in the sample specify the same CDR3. The CDR3 nucleotides are TGTGCCAGCAGCCCTGGGACAGGGGATTCACCCCTCCACTTT. It specifies CASSPGTGDSPLHF. The chain couples TRBV7-3 to TRBJ1-6; 10 bases fit TRBD1. Germline V gene lookup returns CDR1 SGHTA and CDR2 FQGTGA. CDR3 size: 14 residues. Trimming took 5 bases from V and 8 from J; bases not matched to a gene: 3.

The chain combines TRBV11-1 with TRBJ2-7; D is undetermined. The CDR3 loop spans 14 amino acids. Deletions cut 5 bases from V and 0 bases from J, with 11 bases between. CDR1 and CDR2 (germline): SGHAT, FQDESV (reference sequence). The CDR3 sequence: CASSRDMSSYEQYF. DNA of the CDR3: TGTGCCAGCAGCCGAGACATGAGCTCCTACGAGCAGTACTTC.

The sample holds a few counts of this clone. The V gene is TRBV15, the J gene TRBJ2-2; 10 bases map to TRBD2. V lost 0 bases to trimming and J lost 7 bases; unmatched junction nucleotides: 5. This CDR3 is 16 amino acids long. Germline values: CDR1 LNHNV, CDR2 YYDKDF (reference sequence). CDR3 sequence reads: CATSRDGSGRIGELFF. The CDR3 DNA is TGTGCCACCAGCAGAGATGGTAGCGGGAGGATCGGGGAGCTGTTTTTT.

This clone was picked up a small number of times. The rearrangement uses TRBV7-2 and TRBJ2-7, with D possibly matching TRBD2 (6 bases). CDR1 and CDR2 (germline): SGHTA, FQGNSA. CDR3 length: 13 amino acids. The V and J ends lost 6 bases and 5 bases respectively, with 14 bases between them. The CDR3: CASREPGLNEQYF. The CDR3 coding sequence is TGTGCCAGCAGAGAGCCGGGACTCAACGAGCAGTACTTC. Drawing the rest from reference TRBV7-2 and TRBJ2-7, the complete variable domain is GAGVSQSPSNKVTEKGKDVELRCDPISGHTALYWYRQSLGQGLEFLIYFQGNSAPDKSGLPSDRFSAERTGGSVSTLTIQRTQQEDSAVYLCASREPGLNEQYFGPGTRLTVT.